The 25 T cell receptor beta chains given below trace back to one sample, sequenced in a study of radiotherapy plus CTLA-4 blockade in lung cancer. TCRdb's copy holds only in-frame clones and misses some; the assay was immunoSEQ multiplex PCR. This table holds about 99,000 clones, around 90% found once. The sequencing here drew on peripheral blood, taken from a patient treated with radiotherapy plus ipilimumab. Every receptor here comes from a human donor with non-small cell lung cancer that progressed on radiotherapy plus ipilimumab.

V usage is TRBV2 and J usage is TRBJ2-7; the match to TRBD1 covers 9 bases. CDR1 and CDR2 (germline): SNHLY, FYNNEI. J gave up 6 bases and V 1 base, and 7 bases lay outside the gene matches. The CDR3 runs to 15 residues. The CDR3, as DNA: TGTGCCAGCAGTGAAGACAGGGGGCGCGGCTGCGAGCAGTACTTC. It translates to CASSEDRGRGCEQYF.

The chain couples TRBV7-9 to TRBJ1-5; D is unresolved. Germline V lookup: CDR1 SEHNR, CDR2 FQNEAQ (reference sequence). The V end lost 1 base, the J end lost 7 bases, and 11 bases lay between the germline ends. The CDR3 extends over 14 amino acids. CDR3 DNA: TGTGCCAGCAGCTTAGACGGTGTTGGACAGCCCCAGCATTTT. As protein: CASSLDGVGQPQHF.

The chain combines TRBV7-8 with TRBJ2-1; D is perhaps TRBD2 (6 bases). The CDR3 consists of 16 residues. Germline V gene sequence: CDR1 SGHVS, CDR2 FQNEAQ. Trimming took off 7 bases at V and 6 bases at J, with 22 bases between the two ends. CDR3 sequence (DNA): TGTGCCAGCAACGACAGACGGACTGGGGGGTTCAATGAGCAGTTCTTC. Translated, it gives CASNDRRTGGFNEQFF.

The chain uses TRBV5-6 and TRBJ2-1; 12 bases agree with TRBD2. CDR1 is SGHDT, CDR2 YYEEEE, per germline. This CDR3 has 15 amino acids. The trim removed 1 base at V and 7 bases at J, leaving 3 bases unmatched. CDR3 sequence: CASSLRLAGVNEQFF. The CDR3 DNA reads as TGTGCCAGCAGCTTGAGACTAGCGGGAGTAAATGAGCAGTTCTTC.

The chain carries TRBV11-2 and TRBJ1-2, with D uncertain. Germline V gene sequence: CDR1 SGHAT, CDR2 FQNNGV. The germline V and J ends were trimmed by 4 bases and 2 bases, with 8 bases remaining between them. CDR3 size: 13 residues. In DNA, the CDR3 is TGTGCCAGCAGCTCGGGAACCAACTATGGCTACACCTTC. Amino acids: CASSSGTNYGYTF.

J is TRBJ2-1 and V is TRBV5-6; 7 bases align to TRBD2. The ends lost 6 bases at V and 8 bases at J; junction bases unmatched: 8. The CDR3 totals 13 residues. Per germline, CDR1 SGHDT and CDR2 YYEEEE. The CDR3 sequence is CASNIGGRDEQFF. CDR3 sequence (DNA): TGTGCCAGCAACATTGGTGGGAGGGATGAGCAGTTCTTC.

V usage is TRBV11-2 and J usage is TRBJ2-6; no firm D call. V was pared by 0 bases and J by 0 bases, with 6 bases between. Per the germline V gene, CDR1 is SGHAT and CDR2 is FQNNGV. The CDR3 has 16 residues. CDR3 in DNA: TGTGCCAGCAGCTTAGATCTATCCTCTGGGGCCAACGTCCTGACTTTC. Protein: CASSLDLSSGANVLTF.

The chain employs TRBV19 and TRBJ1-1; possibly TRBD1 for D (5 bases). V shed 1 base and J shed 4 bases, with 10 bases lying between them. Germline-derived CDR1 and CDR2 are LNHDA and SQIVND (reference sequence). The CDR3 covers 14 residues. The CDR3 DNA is TGTGCCAGTAGTATAGCCCTCGGGGGCACTGAAGCTTTCTTT. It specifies CASSIALGGTEAFF.

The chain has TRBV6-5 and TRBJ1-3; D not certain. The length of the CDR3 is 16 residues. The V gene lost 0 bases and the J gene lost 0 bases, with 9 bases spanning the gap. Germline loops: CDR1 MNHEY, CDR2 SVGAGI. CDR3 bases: TGTGCCAGCAGTTACTCGCGCATCGCCTCTGGAAACACCATATATTTT. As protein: CASSYSRIASGNTIYF.

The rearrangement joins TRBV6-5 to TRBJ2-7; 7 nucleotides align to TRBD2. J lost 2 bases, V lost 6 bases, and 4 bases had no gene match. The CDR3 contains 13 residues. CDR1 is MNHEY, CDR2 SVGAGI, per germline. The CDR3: CASSRGLAYEQYF. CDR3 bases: TGTGCCAGCAGCCGAGGACTAGCCTACGAGCAGTACTTC.

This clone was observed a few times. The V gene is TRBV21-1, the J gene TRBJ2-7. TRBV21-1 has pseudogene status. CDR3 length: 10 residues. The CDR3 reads CASSTYEQYF. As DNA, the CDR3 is TGTGCCAGCAGCACCTACGAGCAGTACTTC.

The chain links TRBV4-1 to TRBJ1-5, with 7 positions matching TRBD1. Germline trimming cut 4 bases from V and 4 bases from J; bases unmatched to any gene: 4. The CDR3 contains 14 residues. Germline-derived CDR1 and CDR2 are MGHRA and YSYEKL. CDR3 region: CASSRGTDNQPQHF. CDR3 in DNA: TGCGCCAGCAGCCGGGGGACAGATAATCAGCCCCAGCATTTT.

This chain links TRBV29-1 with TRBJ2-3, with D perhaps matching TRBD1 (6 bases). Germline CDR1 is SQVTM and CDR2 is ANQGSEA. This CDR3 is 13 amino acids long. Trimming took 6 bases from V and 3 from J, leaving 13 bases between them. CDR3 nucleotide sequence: TGCAGCGTCAGGGGCCTGGGGACAGATACGCAGTATTTT. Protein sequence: CSVRGLGTDTQYF.

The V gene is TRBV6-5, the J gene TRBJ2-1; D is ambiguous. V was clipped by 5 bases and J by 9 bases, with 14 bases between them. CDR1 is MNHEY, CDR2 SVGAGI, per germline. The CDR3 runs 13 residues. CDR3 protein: CASSPPPVGEQFF. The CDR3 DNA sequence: TGTGCCAGCAGTCCCCCCCCGGTGGGTGAGCAGTTCTTC.

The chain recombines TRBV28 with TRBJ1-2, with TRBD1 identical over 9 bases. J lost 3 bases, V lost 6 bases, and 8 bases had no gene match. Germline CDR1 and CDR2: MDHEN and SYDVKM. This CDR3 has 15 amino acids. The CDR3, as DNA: TGTGCCAGCAGCATTGCGGGACAGGGCGACTATGGCTACACCTTC. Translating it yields CASSIAGQGDYGYTF.

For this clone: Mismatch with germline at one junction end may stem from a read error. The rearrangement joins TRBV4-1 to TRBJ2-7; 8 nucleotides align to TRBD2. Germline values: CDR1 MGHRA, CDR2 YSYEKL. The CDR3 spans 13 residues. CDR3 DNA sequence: TGCGCCAGCAGCCACGGGGGGGCCTACGAGCGGTACTTC. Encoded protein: CASSHGGAYERYF.

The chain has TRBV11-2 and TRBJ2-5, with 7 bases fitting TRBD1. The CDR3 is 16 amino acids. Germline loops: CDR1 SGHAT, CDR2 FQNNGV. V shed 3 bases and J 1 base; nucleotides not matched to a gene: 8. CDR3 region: CASSFDRVPTQETQYF. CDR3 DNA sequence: TGTGCCAGCAGCTTCGACAGGGTCCCTACCCAAGAGACCCAGTACTTC.

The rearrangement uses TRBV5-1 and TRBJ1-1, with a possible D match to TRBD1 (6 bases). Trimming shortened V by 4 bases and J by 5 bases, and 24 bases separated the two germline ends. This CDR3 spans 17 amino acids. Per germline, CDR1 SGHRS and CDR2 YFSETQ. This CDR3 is CASSRGGTRVLNTEAFF. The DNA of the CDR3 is TGCGCCAGCAGCCGGGGTGGGACAAGGGTTTTAAATACTGAAGCTTTCTTT.

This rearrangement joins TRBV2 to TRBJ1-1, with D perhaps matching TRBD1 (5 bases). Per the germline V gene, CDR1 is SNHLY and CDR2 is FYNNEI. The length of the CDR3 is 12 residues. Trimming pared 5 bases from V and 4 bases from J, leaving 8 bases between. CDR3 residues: CASSWGVTEAFF. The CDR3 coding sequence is TGTGCCAGCAGTTGGGGGGTCACTGAAGCTTTCTTT.

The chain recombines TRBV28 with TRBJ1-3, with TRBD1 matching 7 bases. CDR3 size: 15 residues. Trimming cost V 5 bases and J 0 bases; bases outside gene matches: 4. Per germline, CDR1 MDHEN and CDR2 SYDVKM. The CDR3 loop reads CASSTRTGSGNTIYF. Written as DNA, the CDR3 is TGTGCCAGCAGTACACGGACAGGCTCTGGAAACACCATATATTTT.

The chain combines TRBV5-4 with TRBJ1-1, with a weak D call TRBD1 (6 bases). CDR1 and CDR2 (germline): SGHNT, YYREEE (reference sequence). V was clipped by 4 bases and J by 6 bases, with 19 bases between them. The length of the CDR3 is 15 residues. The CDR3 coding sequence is TGTGCCAGCAGCAGAGGACAGAATTCGGGCGCTGAAGCTTTCTTT. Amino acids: CASSRGQNSGAEAFF.

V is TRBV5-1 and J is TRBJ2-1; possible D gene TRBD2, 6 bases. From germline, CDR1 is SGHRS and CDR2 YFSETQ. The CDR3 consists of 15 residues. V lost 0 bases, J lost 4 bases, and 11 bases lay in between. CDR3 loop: CASSLGGTEYNEQFF. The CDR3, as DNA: TGCGCCAGCAGCTTGGGGGGGACTGAGTACAATGAGCAGTTCTTC.

DNA of the CDR3: TGTGCCAGCTCACCACCGGAGGGGACAGGGCGGACCGGGGAGCTGTTTTTT. Amino acid sequence: CASSPPEGTGRTGELFF. The chain joins TRBV18 to TRBJ2-2; 9 bases are shared with TRBD1. This CDR3 is built from 17 residues. From germline, CDR1 is KGHSH and CDR2 LQKENI. V dropped 0 bases and J dropped 5; count of bases not matched to a gene: 7. The whole variable domain, remainder taken from reference TRBV18 and TRBJ2-2, is NAGVMQNPRHLVRRRGQEARLRCSPMKGHSHVYWYRQLPEEGLKFMVYLQKENIIDESGMPKERFSAEFPKEGPSILRIQQVVRGDSAAYFCASSPPEGTGRTGELFFGEGSRLTVL.

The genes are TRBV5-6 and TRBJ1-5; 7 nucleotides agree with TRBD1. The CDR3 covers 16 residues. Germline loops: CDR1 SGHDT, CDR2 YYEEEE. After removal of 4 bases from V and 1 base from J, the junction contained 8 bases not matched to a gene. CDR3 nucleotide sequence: TGTGCCAGCAGCCAACAAGCGGGACAGAGCAATCAGCCCCAGCATTTT. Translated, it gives CASSQQAGQSNQPQHF.

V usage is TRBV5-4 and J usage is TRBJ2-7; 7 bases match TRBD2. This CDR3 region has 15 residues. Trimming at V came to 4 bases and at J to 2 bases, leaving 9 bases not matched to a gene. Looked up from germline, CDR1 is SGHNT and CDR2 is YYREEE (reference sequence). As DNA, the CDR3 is TGTGCCAGCAGCCAGGTGGCTAGCGGCACCTACGAGCAGTACTTC. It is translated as CASSQVASGTYEQYF.